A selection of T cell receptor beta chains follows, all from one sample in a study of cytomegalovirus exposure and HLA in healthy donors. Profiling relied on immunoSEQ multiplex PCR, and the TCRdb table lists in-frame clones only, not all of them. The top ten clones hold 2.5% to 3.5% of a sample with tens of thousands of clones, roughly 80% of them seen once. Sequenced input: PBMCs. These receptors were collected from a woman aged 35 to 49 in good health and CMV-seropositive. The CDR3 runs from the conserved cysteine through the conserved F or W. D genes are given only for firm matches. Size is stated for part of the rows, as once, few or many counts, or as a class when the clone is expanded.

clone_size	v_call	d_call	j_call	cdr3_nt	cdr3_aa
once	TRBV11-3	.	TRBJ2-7	TGTGCCAGCAGCTCCGGGACAAGGGGAGACGAGCAGTACTTC	CASSSGTRGDEQYF
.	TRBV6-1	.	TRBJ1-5	TGTGCCAGCAGTGAAGTTGTCACCAACGCGGGTCAGCCCCAGCATTTT	CASSEVVTNAGQPQHF
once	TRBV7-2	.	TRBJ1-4	TGTGCCAGCAGCCTGGGCCTCCTGACTAATGAAAAACTGTTTTTT	CASSLGLLTNEKLFF
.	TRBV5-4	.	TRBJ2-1	TGTGCCAGCAGCCCTGGGGCAGTCCAACCCTACAATGAGCAGTTCTTC	CASSPGAVQPYNEQFF
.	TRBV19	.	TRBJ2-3	TGTGCCAGTAGCACCCCGTACTCTAGCACTAGCACAGATACGCAGTATTTT	CASSTPYSSTSTDTQYF
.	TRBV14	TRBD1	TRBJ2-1	TGTGCCAGCAGCCAAAGGGGGACAGGGGCCTACAATGAGCAGTTCTTC	CASSQRGTGAYNEQFF
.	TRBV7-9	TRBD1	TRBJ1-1	TGTGCCAGCAGCTTTTGGGGTCGAGGGGCAGGGGGGTATACTGAAGCTTTCTTT	CASSFWGRGAGGYTEAFF
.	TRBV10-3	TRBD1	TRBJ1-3	TGTGCCATCTTTACAGGGGGCACTGGAAACACCATATATTTT	CAIFTGGTGNTIYF
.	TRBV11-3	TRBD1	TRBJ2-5	TGTGCCAGCAGCCTCGGACAGGGAGAGGAGACCCAGTACTTC	CASSLGQGEETQYF
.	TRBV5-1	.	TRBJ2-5	TGCGCCAGCAGCTTGGTTGTAGCGGAGACCCAGTACTTC	CASSLVVAETQYF
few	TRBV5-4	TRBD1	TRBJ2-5	TGTGCCAGCAGCTCCTACAGGGGGGCAGAGACCCAGTACTTC	CASSSYRGAETQYF
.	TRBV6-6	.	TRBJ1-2	TGTGCCAGCAGCCCGACAGAGTCTAACTATGGCTACACCTTC	CASSPTESNYGYTF
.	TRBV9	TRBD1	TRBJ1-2	TGTGCCAGCAGCGACAGGGGGCTGGGTGGCTACACCTTC	CASSDRGLGGYTF
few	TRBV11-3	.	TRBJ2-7	TGTGCCAGCAGCTTAGGAGGCACGGACGAGCAGTACTTC	CASSLGGTDEQYF
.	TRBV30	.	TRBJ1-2	TGTGCCTGGAGTGGGATCGACAGATCCTATGGCTACACCTTC	CAWSGIDRSYGYTF
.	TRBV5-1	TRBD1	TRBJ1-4	TGCGCCAGCAGCTTGGCGACAGGGGGCCAAAATGAAAAACTGTTTTTT	CASSLATGGQNEKLFF
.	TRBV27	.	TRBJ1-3	TGTGCCAGCCGACTGAACTCTGGAAACACCATATATTTT	CASRLNSGNTIYF
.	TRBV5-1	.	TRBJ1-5	TGCGCCAGCAGCCCCGTAGTGGGCGATCAGCCCCAGCATTTT	CASSPVVGDQPQHF
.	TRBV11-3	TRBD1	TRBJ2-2	TGTGCCAGCAGCCGGGACAGGGGGCGGACCGGGGAGCTGTTTTTT	CASSRDRGRTGELFF
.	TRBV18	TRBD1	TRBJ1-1	TGTGCCAGCTCGCGGGACAGCTTATACAGCACTGAAGCTTTCTTT	CASSRDSLYSTEAFF
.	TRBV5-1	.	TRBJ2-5	TGCGCCAGCAGCTTGTTGGGACAAGAGGAGACCCAGTACTTC	CASSLLGQEETQYF
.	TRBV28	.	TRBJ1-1	TGTGCCAGCAGCTCCACCTACAGAGGGATGAGTGCTTTCTTT	CASSSTYRGMSAFF
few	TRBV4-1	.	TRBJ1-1	TGCGCCAGCAGCCAAGAACCCGGGGGGCCCACTGAAGCTTTCTTT	CASSQEPGGPTEAFF
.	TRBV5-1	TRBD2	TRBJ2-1	TGCGCCAGCAGCCGCGGGGGGGCAAATGGTAATGAGCAGTTCTTC	CASSRGGANGNEQFF
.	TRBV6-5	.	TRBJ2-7	TGTGCCAGCAGTTACGAGATGGGGGCGACCTACGAGCAGTACTTC	CASSYEMGATYEQYF
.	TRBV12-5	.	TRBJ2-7	TGTGCTAGTGGTTTCCCCCCTCAGGGCAACGAGCAGTACTTC	CASGFPPQGNEQYF